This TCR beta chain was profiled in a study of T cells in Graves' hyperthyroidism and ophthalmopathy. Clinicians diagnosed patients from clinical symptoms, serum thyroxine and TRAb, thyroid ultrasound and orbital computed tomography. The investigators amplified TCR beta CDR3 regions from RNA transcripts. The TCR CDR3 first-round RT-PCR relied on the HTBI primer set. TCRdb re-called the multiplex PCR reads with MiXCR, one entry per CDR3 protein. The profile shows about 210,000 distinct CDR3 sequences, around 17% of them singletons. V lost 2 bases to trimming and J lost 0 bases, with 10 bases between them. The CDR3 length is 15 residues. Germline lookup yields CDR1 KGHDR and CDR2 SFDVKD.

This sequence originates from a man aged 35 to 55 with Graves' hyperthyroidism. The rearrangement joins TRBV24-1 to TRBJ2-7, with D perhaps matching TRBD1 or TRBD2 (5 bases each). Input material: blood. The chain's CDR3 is CATSDSGRSSYEQYF. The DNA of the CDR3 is TGTGCCACCAGTGATTCGGGACGGAGCTCCTACGAGCAGTACTTC.